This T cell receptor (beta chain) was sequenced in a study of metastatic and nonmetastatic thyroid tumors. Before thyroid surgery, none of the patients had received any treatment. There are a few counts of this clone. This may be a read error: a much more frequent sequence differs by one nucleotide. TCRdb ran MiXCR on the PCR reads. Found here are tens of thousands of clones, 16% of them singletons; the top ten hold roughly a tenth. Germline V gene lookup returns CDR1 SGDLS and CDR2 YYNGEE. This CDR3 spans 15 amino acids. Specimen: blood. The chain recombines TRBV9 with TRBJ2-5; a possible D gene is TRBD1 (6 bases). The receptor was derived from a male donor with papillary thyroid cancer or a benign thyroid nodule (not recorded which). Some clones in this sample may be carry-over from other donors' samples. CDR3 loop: CASSATGTLQETRYF. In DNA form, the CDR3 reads TGTGCCAGCAGCGCCACCGGGACACTCCAAGAGACCCGGTACTTC.